This TCR beta chain originates from a study of cytomegalovirus exposure and HLA in healthy donors. In the PCR, 60 Vbeta and 13 Jbeta primers were used. The method was immunoSEQ multiplex PCR; TCRdb's version includes in-frame clones alone and lacks a portion of them. The sample holds about 130,000 clones; 17% are singletons and the top ten take about 3.1%. Study-wide results and limits: Later analysis suggested most CMV-associated TCR beta chains were HLA-restricted. Cytomegalovirus association was listed for 170 or so TCR beta chains.

Points on this clone: What it binds is unknown.

Germline CDR1 SGHRS, CDR2 YFSETQ. The V end lost 8 bases, the J end lost 2 bases, and 14 bases lay between the germline ends. There are 13 residues in the CDR3. Material for sequencing was PBMCs. The clonotype comes from a female donor in good health and CMV-seropositive. The gene calls are TRBV5-1 and TRBJ2-7; a possible D gene is TRBD1 (5 bases). This CDR3 reads CARVGQPAYEQYF. The CDR3, as DNA: TGCGCCAGGGTAGGACAACCTGCCTACGAGCAGTACTTC.